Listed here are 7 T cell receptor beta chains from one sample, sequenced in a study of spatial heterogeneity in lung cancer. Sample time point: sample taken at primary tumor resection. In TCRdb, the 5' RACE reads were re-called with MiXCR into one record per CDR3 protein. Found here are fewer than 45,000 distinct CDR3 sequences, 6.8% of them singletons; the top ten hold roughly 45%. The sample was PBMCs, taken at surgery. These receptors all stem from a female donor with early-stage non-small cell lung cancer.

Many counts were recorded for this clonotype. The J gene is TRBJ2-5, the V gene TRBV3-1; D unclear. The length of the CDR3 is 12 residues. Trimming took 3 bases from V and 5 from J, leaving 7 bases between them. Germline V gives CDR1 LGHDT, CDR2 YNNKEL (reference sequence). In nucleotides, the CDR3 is TGTGCCAGCAGCCACGATCCCGAGACCCAGTACTTC. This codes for CASSHDPETQYF.

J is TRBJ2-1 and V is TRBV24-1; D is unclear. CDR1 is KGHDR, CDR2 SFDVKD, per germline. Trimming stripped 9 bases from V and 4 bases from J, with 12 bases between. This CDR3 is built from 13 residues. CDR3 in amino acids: CATSQRNYNEQFF. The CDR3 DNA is TGTGCCACCTCCCAGCGAAATTACAATGAGCAGTTCTTC.

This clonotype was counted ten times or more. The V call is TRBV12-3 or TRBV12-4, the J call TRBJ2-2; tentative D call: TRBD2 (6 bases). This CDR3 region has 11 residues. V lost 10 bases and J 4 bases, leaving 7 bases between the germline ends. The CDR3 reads CATGGTGELFF. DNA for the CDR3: TGTGCCACCGGGGGCACCGGGGAGCTGTTTTTT.

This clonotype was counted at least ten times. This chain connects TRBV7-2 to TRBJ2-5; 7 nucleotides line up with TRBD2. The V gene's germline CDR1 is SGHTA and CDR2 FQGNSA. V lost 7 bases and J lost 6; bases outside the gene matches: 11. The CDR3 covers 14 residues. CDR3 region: CASNQGLDGKTQYF. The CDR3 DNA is TGTGCCAGCAACCAAGGACTAGACGGCAAGACCCAGTACTTC.

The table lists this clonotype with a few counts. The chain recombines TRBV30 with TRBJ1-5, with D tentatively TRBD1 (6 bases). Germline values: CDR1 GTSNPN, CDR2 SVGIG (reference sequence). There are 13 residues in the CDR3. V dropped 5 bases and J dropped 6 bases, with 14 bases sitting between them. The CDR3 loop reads CAWQTGSGQPQHF. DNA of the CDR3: TGTGCCTGGCAAACAGGGAGCGGTCAGCCCCAGCATTTT.

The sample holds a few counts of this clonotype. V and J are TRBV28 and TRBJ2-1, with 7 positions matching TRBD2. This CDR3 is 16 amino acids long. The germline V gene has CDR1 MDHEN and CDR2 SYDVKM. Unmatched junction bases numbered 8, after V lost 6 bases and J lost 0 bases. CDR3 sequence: CASRGAGSSSYNEQFF. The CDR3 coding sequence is TGTGCCAGCAGGGGAGCGGGGTCGAGCTCCTACAATGAGCAGTTCTTC.

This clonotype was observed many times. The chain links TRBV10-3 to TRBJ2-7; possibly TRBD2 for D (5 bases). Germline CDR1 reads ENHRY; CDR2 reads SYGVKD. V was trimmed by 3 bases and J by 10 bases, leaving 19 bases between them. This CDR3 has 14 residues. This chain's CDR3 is CAISEGSVLRDQYF. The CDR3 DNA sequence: TGTGCCATCAGTGAAGGTTCGGTACTGAGGGATCAGTACTTC.